Following are 21 T cell receptor beta chains from one sample sequenced in a study of spatial heterogeneity in lung cancer. Study-level results: Intratumoral expanded alpha and beta TCR counts were found to track tumor mutation counts.

Time point noted: sample taken at primary tumor resection. MiXCR, run by TCRdb on the 5' RACE reads, gives a single entry per CDR3 protein. Seen here are 5,000 or so distinct CDR3 sequences, approximately 22% observed once, and the top ten hold 8.5% to 10%. The antigens these receptors bind are not known. The specimen was lung tumor tissue, collected at surgery. The receptors come from a male donor with early-stage non-small cell lung cancer.

By its share, this clonotype is medium-sized. The V and J genes are TRBV18 and TRBJ2-7; 7 positions match TRBD2. This CDR3 comprises 12 residues. V lost 3 bases and J lost 6; bases outside the gene matches: 2. CDR1 is KGHSH, CDR2 LQKENI, per germline. CDR3 sequence reads: CASSPGGSEQYF. CDR3 coding DNA: TGTGCCAGCTCACCGGGGGGGAGCGAGCAGTACTTC.

This clonotype was seen a handful of times. The chain combines TRBV10-3 with TRBJ2-7, with D perhaps matching TRBD1 or TRBD2 (5 bases each). Trimming cost V 10 bases and J 2 bases, with 9 bases left between them. This CDR3 has 11 amino acids. The germline gives CDR1 ENHRY, CDR2 SYGVKD. Here the CDR3 reads CATGTAYEQYF. CDR3 in DNA: TGTGCCACCGGGACGGCCTACGAGCAGTACTTC.

This clonotype has only a few counts. V and J are TRBV6-6 and TRBJ1-2, with 8 positions matching TRBD1. The CDR3 loop spans 14 amino acids. Germline V gives CDR1 MNHNY, CDR2 SVGAGI (reference sequence). V gave up 8 bases and J gave up 4 bases; unmatched junction bases: 9. CDR3 sequence: CASRETGEAYGYTF. CDR3 coding DNA: TGTGCCAGCCGCGAGACAGGGGAGGCCTATGGCTACACCTTC.

The sample holds one count of this clonotype. V usage is TRBV28 and J usage is TRBJ1-1, with a tentative D call TRBD1 (5 bases). The V and J ends lost 4 bases and 12 bases respectively, with 18 bases between them. The CDR3 covers 13 residues. Germline values: CDR1 MDHEN, CDR2 SYDVKM. In DNA, the CDR3 is TGTGCCAGCAGTTCCGGACTAAGGGGAGGATCTTTCTTT. Its translation is CASSSGLRGGSFF. The variable domain in full, with the rest retrieved from reference TRBV28 and TRBJ1-1, is DVKVTQSSRYLVKRTGEKVFLECVQDMDHENMFWYRQDPGLGLRLIYFSYDVKMKEKGDIPEGYSVSREKKERFSLILESASTNQTSMYLCASSSGLRGGSFFGQGTRLTVV.

The chain couples TRBV29-1 to TRBJ1-1; D unresolved. The CDR3 runs 12 residues. The germline V gene encodes CDR1 SQVTM and CDR2 ANQGSEA. Trimming removed 6 bases from V and 2 bases from J, with 10 bases in between. The CDR3 DNA reads TGCAGCGTAGCGGACGGAAACACTGAAGCTTTCTTT. It encodes CSVADGNTEAFF.

By frequency in the sample, this clonotype is large. The rearrangement joins TRBV12-3 or TRBV12-4 to TRBJ2-1; TRBD1 or TRBD2 may be the D gene (5 bases each). The CDR3 is made up of 14 amino acids. The germline V and J ends were trimmed by 5 bases and 9 bases, with 17 bases remaining between them. Written as DNA, the CDR3 is TGTGCCAGCAGTCCCCCCCTGACGGGACCTGAGCAGTTCTTC. This codes for CASSPPLTGPEQFF.

This clonotype came up many times. This sequence joins TRBV7-9 and TRBJ2-3, with D hard to call. Between the trimmed V and J ends, which lost 6 bases and 3 bases, there was a span of 13 bases. The germline gives CDR1 SEHNR, CDR2 FQNEAQ (reference sequence). The CDR3 contains 14 residues. As DNA, the CDR3 is TGTGCCAGCAGGCCCCGGGTCAAGACAGATACGCAGTATTTT. Translation: CASRPRVKTDTQYF.

The V and J genes are TRBV28 and TRBJ2-1; D unclear. V lost 3 bases to trimming and J lost 0 bases, with 6 bases between them. Germline CDR1 is MDHEN and CDR2 is SYDVKM. This CDR3 spans 14 amino acids. The CDR3 DNA reads as TGTGCCAGCAGTTTTCTGCTCTCCTACAATGAGCAGTTCTTC. Translating gives CASSFLLSYNEQFF.

In its sample, this clonotype is medium-sized. The gene calls are TRBV23-1 and TRBJ2-5; 7 nucleotides agree with TRBD1. TRBV23-1 is assigned to the ORF class and has an uncertain function. V gave up 3 bases and J gave up 1 base; unmatched junction bases: 2. This CDR3 comprises 14 residues. The DNA of the CDR3 is TGCGCCAGCAGTCAGTGGGACAGCCAAGAGACCCAGTACTTC. This translates into CASSQWDSQETQYF.

This clonotype was detected once. V usage is TRBV20-1 and J usage is TRBJ2-7; 8 nucleotides match TRBD2. Per germline, CDR1 DFQATT and CDR2 SNEGSKA (reference sequence). CDR3 length equals 17 residues. The J segment lost 0 bases and the V segment lost 3 bases, leaving 13 bases of the junction unmatched. The DNA for the CDR3 is TGCAGTGCTAGTCCCCTAGTCGGGAGGGGGAACTCCTACGAGCAGTACTTC. Its protein is CSASPLVGRGNSYEQYF.

DNA for the CDR3: TGCAGTGCTAGGAGGAGGTATCCGAGCACAGATACGCAGTATTTT. Encoded protein: CSARRRYPSTDTQYF. This chain joins TRBV20-1 and TRBJ2-3, with TRBD2 as a possible D gene (5 bases). The CDR3 extends over 15 amino acids. CDR1 and CDR2 (germline): DFQATT, SNEGSKA (reference sequence). Trimming took off 3 bases at V and 0 bases at J, with 13 bases between the two ends.

This clonotype is labeled medium-sized (0.01 to 0.1%). The CDR3, as DNA: TGCAGTGCTAGATTCGGGGAGCAGCCCCAGCATTTT. It specifies CSARFGEQPQHF. The chain couples TRBV20-1 to TRBJ1-5; D ambiguous. Trimming left V 2 bases short and J 7 bases short, with 9 bases between. The CDR3 is 12 residues long. Germline CDR1 DFQATT, CDR2 SNEGSKA (reference sequence).

The rearrangement uses TRBV4-3 and TRBJ2-1; 10 bases line up with TRBD2. Trimming cost V 4 bases and J 0 bases; bases outside gene matches: 12. The germline V gene has CDR1 LGHNA and CDR2 YSLEER. The CDR3 sequence is 19 residues long. The CDR3 sequence is CASSLGTAGLAVSYNEQFF. CDR3 nucleotides: TGCGCCAGCAGCCTAGGGACGGCTGGACTAGCGGTCTCCTACAATGAGCAGTTCTTC.

The chain has TRBV12-3 or TRBV12-4 and TRBJ2-4, with D unresolved. Trimming took 5 bases from V and 6 from J, leaving 17 bases between them. This CDR3 spans 15 amino acids. In DNA, the CDR3 is TGTGCCAGCAGTCCGAACGTAGGGTTGACAAACATTCAGTACTTC. It codes for CASSPNVGLTNIQYF.

This chain joins TRBV9 and TRBJ1-5, with D perhaps TRBD1 (6 bases). Per germline, CDR1 SGDLS and CDR2 YYNGEE. V dropped 4 bases and J dropped 7 bases, with 12 bases sitting between them. The CDR3 has 13 amino acids. The CDR3 loop is CASSPMGGQPQHF. For the CDR3, the DNA is TGTGCCAGCAGCCCCATGGGGGGCCAGCCCCAGCATTTT.

The chain is built from TRBV19 and TRBJ1-2, with D possibly TRBD1 on 5 matching bases. V was clipped by 6 bases and J by 9 bases, with 14 bases between them. This CDR3 has 12 amino acids. Germline-derived CDR1 and CDR2 are LNHDA and SQIVND (reference sequence). As DNA, the CDR3 is TGTGCCAGTAGGACGGACACGCGACGCTACACCTTC. It translates to CASRTDTRRYTF. The full variable domain, rest sourced from reference TRBV19 and TRBJ1-2, is DGGITQSPKYLFRKEGQNVTLSCEQNLNHDAMYWYRQDPGQGLRLIYYSQIVNDFQKGDIAEGYSVSREKKESFPLTVTSAQKNPTAFYLCASRTDTRRYTFGSGTRLTVV.

This clonotype is labeled medium-sized. The chain carries TRBV20-1 and TRBJ2-3; tentatively, D is TRBD1 or TRBD2 (5 bases each). The V gene lost 2 bases and the J gene lost 3 bases, with 15 bases spanning the gap. From germline, CDR1 is DFQATT and CDR2 SNEGSKA (reference sequence). The CDR3 loop spans 15 amino acids. CDR3 DNA: TGCAGTGCTAGAATACTAGGGTGGGGGACAGATACGCAGTATTTT. Translated, it gives CSARILGWGTDTQYF.

The table lists this clonotype with a few counts. The CDR3 here is CASSPMISTDTQYF. For the CDR3, the DNA is TGTGCCAGCAGCCCGATGATAAGCACAGATACGCAGTATTTT. The chain carries TRBV7-2 and TRBJ2-3, with D unclear. Germline loops: CDR1 SGHTA, CDR2 FQGNSA. Trimming shortened V by 5 bases and J by 0 bases, and 9 bases separated the two germline ends. The length of the CDR3 is 14 residues. Variable domain in full (rest from reference TRBV7-2 and TRBJ2-3): GAGVSQSPSNKVTEKGKDVELRCDPISGHTALYWYRQSLGQGLEFLIYFQGNSAPDKSGLPSDRFSAERTGGSVSTLTIQRTQQEDSAVYLCASSPMISTDTQYFGPGTRLTVL.

The CDR3 sequence is CASSLGRNNEQFF. The CDR3 coding sequence is TGTGCCAGCAGCCTGGGACGGAACAATGAGCAGTTCTTC. V is TRBV7-2 and J is TRBJ2-1; the D call may be TRBD1 or TRBD2 (5 bases each). Trimming took off 5 bases at V and 5 bases at J, with 10 bases between the two ends. The CDR3 contains 13 residues. Germline V gene sequence: CDR1 SGHTA, CDR2 FQGNSA.

This clonotype was counted a few times. This chain's CDR3 is CASSQGLAGGDTQYF. The DNA for the CDR3 is TGTGCCAGCAGCCAGGGACTAGCGGGAGGGGATACGCAGTATTTT. V is TRBV3-1 and J is TRBJ2-3, with TRBD2 matching over 16 bases. The CDR3 runs 15 residues. Losses at the gene ends were 3 bases for V and 6 bases for J; bases not matched to a gene: 0. The germline gives CDR1 LGHDT, CDR2 YNNKEL (reference sequence).

The V gene is TRBV27, the J gene TRBJ1-1; D is uncertain. V shed 0 bases and J shed 7 bases, with 15 bases lying between them. The CDR3 runs to 15 residues. Germline loops: CDR1 MNHEY, CDR2 SMNVEV (reference sequence). The chain's CDR3 is CASSLSGRNMHEAFF. Here the CDR3 DNA reads TGTGCCAGCAGTTTATCGGGCAGAAACATGCATGAAGCTTTCTTT.